The entry below describes one T cell receptor (beta chain). Its antigen is unknown. This table comes from immunoSEQ multiplex PCR, and its TCRdb copy is limited to in-frame clones, with some not included. The table lists about 120,000 clones, around 89% of them singletons. These data are taken from a study of T cell responses to AZD1222 COVID-19 vaccine. Overall study findings and caveats: Spike regions recognized by vaccine-associated CD4 TCRs spanned the protein, led by 160-218 and 743-854.

Germline CDR1 and CDR2: MNHEY and SVGAGI. The CDR3 runs to 13 residues. V shed 5 bases, J shed 7 bases, and the junction held 3 bases outside the gene matches. J is TRBJ1-1 and V is TRBV6-5; 11 nucleotides align to TRBD1. The input for sequencing was peripheral blood, taken 28 days after the second AZD1222 dose. This receptor was identified in an adult who received the AZD1222 COVID-19 vaccine. CDR3 DNA sequence: TGTGCCAGCAGTCGGACAGGGGGCATTGAAGCTTTCTTT. Encoded protein: CASSRTGGIEAFF.